This entry is about one T cell receptor (beta chain). No cognate antigen has been identified for it. No qualities accompany the bases; no much larger clone lies one base away. This record comes from a study of OX40 agonist ivuxolimab in advanced cancers. About the full investigation: Ivuxolimab was a fully human IgG2 agonistic monoclonal antibody targeting the costimulatory receptor OX40 (CD134). Intravenous ivuxolimab was administered to patients every 2 weeks at six dose levels: 0.01, 0.1, 0.3, 1.5, 3 and 10 mg/kg. Of the approximately 54 dose-escalation patients, hepatocellular carcinoma was present in around 20, melanoma in around 15, renal cell carcinoma in 9 and head and neck cancer in 9. The dose-escalation cohort was roughly 87% male with a mean age of around 64 years, ranging from about 20 to 80. Patients were allowed to have had prior anti-PD-1, anti-PD-L1 or anti-CTLA-4 therapy, and about 40% of the dose-escalation patients had been treated with checkpoint inhibitors. Partial responses were achieved by three dose-escalation patients, of whom one had hepatocellular carcinoma and two had cutaneous melanoma. The purpose of peripheral TCRbeta sequencing was to test whether ivuxolimab changed TCR sequence diversity and led to clonal T-cell expansion. The paper covers the monotherapy dose-escalation part of the phase I ivuxolimab trial, which included N ≈ 57 patients. Results the study describes overall, beyond this receptor: At doses from 0.1 to 3.0 mg/kg, clonal expansion was seen in both CD4+ and CD8+ blood T cells between baseline and week 6. In partial responders in the 0.1-3.0 mg/kg groups, normalized peripheral clonal expansion was found to be among the lowest, especially among CD8+ T cells. After ivuxolimab, CD8+ T cells had more expanded clones than CD4+ T cells on average. The antigen specificity of the peripheral T cells that underwent clonal expansion was not determined. Low levels of normalized T-cell clonal expansion were also shown by some nonresponding patients.

Patients with a history of autoimmune disease or receiving systemic immunosuppression were excluded from the trial. Peripheral blood for TCR sequencing was collected from all dose cohorts at baseline, on cycle 4 day 1, and on cycle 7 day 1. The samples were taken from a phase I, first-in-human, multicenter, open-label dose-escalation trial of ivuxolimab. Adults with locally advanced or metastatic melanoma, renal cell, hepatocellular, or head and neck squamous cell carcinoma were enrolled in the trial. Before TCR sequencing, CD4+ T cells and CD8+ T cells from peripheral blood were sorted into separate populations. Spanning cysteine to phenylalanine, the CDR3 consists of 18 amino acids. The entry retains the CDR3 DNA only, 54 bases that are in frame from base 1. Genomic DNA was extracted from sorted cells for sequencing of the TCRbeta CDR3 region. TCRbeta CDR3 regions were sequenced using the immunoSEQ Assay. As stored in TCRdb, this immuneACCESS dataset retains in-frame rearrangements with V and J assigned. A fraction of the clones does not appear; measured against another copy, unresolved V genes explain less than half of the discrepancy, and the remainder lacks a known reason. This sample is represented by tens of thousands of clones; 75% to 90% of them were singletons. About 2.3% of the sample goes to the ten largest clones.

The rearranged segments are TRBV21-1 and TRBJ2-1; the table's D call, TRBD1, was not checked against the DNA. TRBV21-1 is a known pseudogene. The specimen comprised CD4+ or CD8+ T cells sorted from blood, sampled in a trial of the OX40 agonist ivuxolimab. The sequence came from an adult with an advanced solid tumor such as melanoma, head and neck, liver or kidney cancer. The DNA sequence reads TGTGCCAGCAGTCCGGGACAGGGGCCTTTCTCAAACTACAATGAGCAGTTCTTC. Translated, this is CASSPGQGPFSNYNEQFF.